The 18 T cell receptor beta chains listed next were all sequenced from one sample in a study of shared clonotypes between healthy human individuals. Assay: immunoSEQ multiplex PCR; the TCRdb copy retains only in-frame clones and omits some. Among approximately 100,000 clones listed, roughly two thirds were seen once. The sequencing sample was made of memory CD8+ T cells sorted from blood. Subset denoted: CD45RO+ cells pooled with CCR7-negative TemRA cells. The source of these receptors is a woman between 25 and 40 years old in good health.

The V call is TRBV28, the J call TRBJ1-2; unclear D gene. Germline lookup yields CDR1 MDHEN and CDR2 SYDVKM. The CDR3 totals 13 residues. V was cut by 8 bases and J by 1 base, with 11 bases left in between. The DNA of the CDR3 is TGTGCCAGCGAGTCGCAGCTTAACTATGGCTACACCTTC. Protein sequence: CASESQLNYGYTF.

The chain joins TRBV27 to TRBJ2-7; D may be TRBD1 (5 bases). V lost 4 bases and J lost 3, with 10 bases in between. The length of the CDR3 is 13 residues. Germline V gives CDR1 MNHEY, CDR2 SMNVEV (reference sequence). The CDR3 sequence: CASSSLDSYEQYF. The CDR3 DNA reads as TGTGCCAGCAGTTCGCTAGACAGCTACGAGCAGTACTTC.

The chain couples TRBV10-1 to TRBJ2-1, with D possibly being TRBD2 (6 bases). The ends were cut back, 3 bases at V and 4 bases at J, with 19 bases in the middle. The germline gives CDR1 WNHNN, CDR2 SYGVQD (reference sequence). The CDR3 has 17 amino acids. The CDR3 bases are TGCGCCAGCAGTGACCCGACATTGCGGGGACCATACAATGAGCAGTTCTTC. This codes for CASSDPTLRGPYNEQFF.

This clone was seen only once. The chain links TRBV7-7 to TRBJ2-1, with no clear D. The CDR3 contains 13 residues. V was clipped by 5 bases and J by 4 bases, with 9 bases between them. Germline V lookup: CDR1 SSHAT, CDR2 FNYEAQ (reference sequence). CDR3 residues: CASSTSQYNEQFF. Written as DNA, the CDR3 is TGTGCCAGCAGCACCAGTCAGTACAATGAGCAGTTCTTC.

The chain combines TRBV27 with TRBJ2-7; 14 positions match TRBD2. Looked up from germline, CDR1 is MNHEY and CDR2 is SMNVEV (reference sequence). The V and J ends lost 7 bases and 5 bases, in that order; junction bases with no gene match: 13. This CDR3 region has 17 residues. Here the CDR3 reads CASTLTGLAGEVNEQYF. CDR3 nucleotide sequence: TGTGCCAGCACCCTCACGGGACTAGCGGGAGAGGTCAACGAGCAGTACTTC.

This clone was recorded only once. The chain carries TRBV7-8 and TRBJ1-4; D is undetermined. Germline-derived CDR1 and CDR2 are SGHVS and FQNEAQ. The germline V and J ends were trimmed by 3 bases and 1 base, with 12 bases remaining between them. The CDR3 extends over 16 amino acids. The CDR3 is CASSLAPSVTNEKLFF. CDR3 DNA: TGTGCCAGCAGCTTGGCCCCCTCGGTAACTAATGAAAAACTGTTTTTT.

This clone was counted a single time. The chain carries TRBV7-2 and TRBJ2-1; no definite D call. The CDR3 extends over 16 amino acids. The germline V and J ends were trimmed by 1 base and 10 bases, with 20 bases remaining between them. Germline V gene lookup returns CDR1 SGHTA and CDR2 FQGNSA. The CDR3 region is CASSLVHSPSPGEQFF. The CDR3 DNA reads as TGTGCCAGCAGCTTAGTTCACTCACCCTCTCCCGGGGAGCAGTTCTTC.

This chain links TRBV5-1 with TRBJ2-5, with TRBD2 as a possible D gene (5 bases). Trimming took 0 bases from V and 5 from J, leaving 14 bases between them. The germline V gene encodes CDR1 SGHRS and CDR2 YFSETQ. This CDR3 region has 15 residues. The CDR3 DNA reads TGCGCCAGCAGCTTGGACTCCCCGGGGTCCGAGACCCAGTACTTC. Amino acids: CASSLDSPGSETQYF.

At least ten counts were recorded for this clone. CDR3 in DNA: TGTGCCAGCAGTTCTCCGGACAGGGACACCGGGGAGCTGTTTTTT. Translating gives CASSSPDRDTGELFF. V is TRBV25-1 and J is TRBJ2-2; TRBD1 matches at 8 bases. V shed 5 bases and J 3 bases; nucleotides not matched to a gene: 5. The V gene's germline CDR1 is MGHDK and CDR2 SYGVNS. The CDR3 totals 15 residues.

As to this clone: One base separates it from a far larger clone, so it is likely a read error. The gene calls are TRBV4-1 and TRBJ2-2, with 8 bases that match TRBD2. The germline gives CDR1 MGHRA, CDR2 YSYEKL. The length of the CDR3 is 15 residues. The V segment lost 3 bases and the J segment 3 bases; nucleotides outside the gene matches: 3. CDR3 region: CASSQTGGHTGELFF. The CDR3 DNA follows: TGCGCCAGCAGCCAGACGGGAGGGCACACCGGGGAGCTGTTTTTT.

The chain uses TRBV7-8 and TRBJ2-1; 8 bases match TRBD2. The CDR3 consists of 16 residues. Per germline, CDR1 SGHVS and CDR2 FQNEAQ. The junction had 8 bases not matched to a gene; V was cut back by 7 bases and J by 0 bases. CDR3 nucleotide sequence: TGTGCCAGCATCCCGATTAGCGGGAACTCCTACAATGAGCAGTTCTTC. This encodes CASIPISGNSYNEQFF.

This clone has only a few counts. This chain uses TRBV28 with TRBJ2-2, with D unresolved. Germline assignment: CDR1 MDHEN and CDR2 SYDVKM. V lost 2 bases, J lost 5 bases, and 12 bases lay in between. The CDR3 runs 15 residues. In nucleotides, the CDR3 is TGTGCCAGCAGTTTAAGGGCCGCGGCGACCGGGGAGCTGTTTTTT. Protein: CASSLRAAATGELFF. Using reference TRBV28 and TRBJ2-2 for the parts outside the CDR3, the full variable domain is DVKVTQSSRYLVKRTGEKVFLECVQDMDHENMFWYRQDPGLGLRLIYFSYDVKMKEKGDIPEGYSVSREKKERFSLILESASTNQTSMYLCASSLRAAATGELFFGEGSRLTVL.

Regarding this clone: A much bigger clone sits one base away, suggesting this may be a read error. The J gene is TRBJ2-1, the V gene TRBV19; possible D gene TRBD2, 6 bases. The germline V gene encodes CDR1 LNHDA and CDR2 SQIVND (reference sequence). Trimming pared 4 bases from V and 6 bases from J, leaving 19 bases between. This CDR3 has 16 residues. CDR3 loop: CASSTKLARGPNEQFF. In nucleotides, the CDR3 is TGTGCCAGTAGTACCAAACTAGCCCGGGGTCCCAATGAGCAGTTCTTC.

J is TRBJ1-2 and V is TRBV5-3; D is ambiguous. TRBV5-3 is an ORF, with its function uncertain. Between the trimmed V and J ends, which lost 4 bases and 2 bases, there was a span of 15 bases. The CDR3 has 15 residues. CDR3 protein: CARSPRCHQNYGYTF. For the CDR3, the DNA is TGTGCCAGAAGCCCAAGGTGTCACCAAAACTATGGCTACACCTTC.

The gene calls are TRBV23-1 and TRBJ1-5; D possibly corresponds to TRBD1 (6 bases). TRBV23-1 is an ORF for which the function is uncertain. V lost 3 bases and J lost 9, with 12 bases in between. CDR3 length equals 13 residues. The CDR3 nucleotides are TGCGCCAGCAGTCACCCAGGGGCTTTGCCCCAGCATTTT. As protein: CASSHPGALPQHF.

This clone was detected many times. The gene calls are TRBV29-1 and TRBJ2-6; D is unresolved. CDR1 is SQVTM and CDR2 is ANQGSEA in the germline V gene. The germline V and J ends were trimmed by 1 base and 1 base, with 11 bases remaining between them. The CDR3 runs 16 residues. This chain's CDR3 is CSVEASDGSGANVLTF. Written as DNA, the CDR3 is TGCAGCGTTGAAGCTTCGGACGGGTCTGGGGCCAACGTCCTGACTTTC.

The chain is built from TRBV7-8 and TRBJ2-7; 9 bases map to TRBD1. The germline V gene encodes CDR1 SGHVS and CDR2 FQNEAQ. J was trimmed by 9 bases and V by 5 bases; bases with no gene match: 14. The CDR3 is made up of 15 amino acids. The CDR3 region is CASSPLVWDRVRQYF. The CDR3 DNA reads TGTGCCAGCAGCCCCCTTGTTTGGGACAGGGTACGGCAGTACTTC.

In its sample, this clone was seen many times. This chain uses TRBV2 with TRBJ2-1; the D is unclear. The CDR3 has 12 amino acids. The germline V gene has CDR1 SNHLY and CDR2 FYNNEI. Trimming took off 5 bases at V and 5 bases at J, with 7 bases between the two ends. The CDR3 is CASSLYNNEQFF. In nucleotides, the CDR3 is TGTGCCAGCAGTCTTTATAACAATGAGCAGTTCTTC.